One sample yielded the 7 T cell receptor beta chains listed below, sequenced in a study of blood T cell repertoires in COVID-19. The protocol was immunoSEQ multiplex PCR, while the TCRdb copy is restricted to in-frame clones and leaves out a portion. The sample lists 11,000 to 15,000 clones, approximately 81% seen once, with approximately 30% in the top ten. Sequencing was carried out using peripheral blood. These receptors all stem from a human donor in a cohort sampled during active COVID-19.

V and J are TRBV6-2 or TRBV6-3 and TRBJ2-1; 10 bases fit TRBD2. There are 15 residues in the CDR3. With 5 bases clipped from V and 4 bases from J, the junction kept 5 bases outside the gene matches. CDR1 is MNHEY, CDR2 SVGEGT, per germline. CDR3 sequence: CASSHTSGAYNEQFF. The CDR3 bases are TGTGCCAGCAGTCACACTAGCGGGGCTTACAATGAGCAGTTCTTC.

The chain joins TRBV7-2 to TRBJ2-4; 9 bases align to TRBD1. Germline assignment: CDR1 SGHTA and CDR2 FQGNSA. Trimming cost V 5 bases and J 3 bases; bases outside gene matches: 8. The CDR3 covers 16 residues. The CDR3 sequence is CASSPGQGLGKNIQYF. The CDR3 coding sequence is TGTGCCAGCAGCCCGGGACAGGGTTTGGGCAAAAACATTCAGTACTTC.

This chain connects TRBV7-2 to TRBJ2-5; 9 bases align to TRBD1. The CDR3 length is 14 residues. V was pared by 4 bases and J by 5 bases, with 5 bases of the junction left unmatched. CDR1 SGHTA and CDR2 FQGNSA come from the germline V gene. The CDR3, as DNA: TGTGCCAGCAGCTGGGACAGGGACCGGGAGACCCAGTACTTC. This codes for CASSWDRDRETQYF.

The chain links TRBV6-5 to TRBJ2-7; D is possibly TRBD1 (5 bases). Per the germline V gene, CDR1 is MNHEY and CDR2 is SVGAGI. The CDR3 extends over 14 amino acids. The ends were cut back, 0 bases at V and 5 bases at J, with 11 bases in the middle. The CDR3 DNA is TGTGCCAGCAGTTACTCGCCAGGGAACCACGAGCAGTACTTC. Translating gives CASSYSPGNHEQYF.

This clone was picked up a small number of times. The chain joins TRBV4-1 to TRBJ2-5, with 7 bases identical to TRBD1. The CDR3 consists of 14 residues. The V gene's germline CDR1 is MGHRA and CDR2 YSYEKL. V was clipped by 1 base and J by 5 bases; unmatched bases: 4. The CDR3 protein is CASSQVLRGETQYF. CDR3 coding DNA: TGCGCCAGCAGCCAAGTTCTCAGGGGGGAGACCCAGTACTTC.

The rearrangement uses TRBV6-2 or TRBV6-3 and TRBJ1-1, with 10 positions matching TRBD1. Losses at the gene ends were 5 bases for V and 4 bases for J; bases not matched to a gene: 7. CDR1 and CDR2 from the germline V gene are MNHEY and SVGEGT. This CDR3 spans 15 amino acids. The CDR3 region is CASSAPGQGSTEAFF. Here the CDR3 DNA reads TGTGCCAGCAGTGCCCCGGGACAGGGGTCCACTGAAGCTTTCTTT.

The chain couples TRBV6-5 to TRBJ1-4, with a weak D call TRBD1 (6 bases). The CDR3 extends over 13 amino acids. Trimming pared 10 bases from V and 4 bases from J, leaving 13 bases between. In germline, CDR1 is MNHEY, CDR2 SVGAGI. This CDR3 reads CATQGGFNEKLFF. CDR3 DNA sequence: TGTGCCACCCAAGGGGGTTTTAATGAAAAACTGTTTTTT.